This T cell receptor (beta chain) was captured in a study of T cell repertoires and HLA-DP antigens. This clone appeared a single time. Trimming stripped 1 base from V and 1 base from J, with 4 bases between. Germline V gives CDR1 PRHDT, CDR2 FYEKMQ (reference sequence). The CDR3 has 13 residues. After roughly 15 days, CD4+ cells were restimulated more than 20 h with the same allogeneic DPB1. Retrovirally transduced HeLa cells with HLA-DPA1/DPB1, HLA-DM, invariant chain and CD80 served as stimulators. The method was immunoSEQ multiplex PCR; TCRdb's version includes in-frame clones alone and lacks a portion of them. This sample carries approximately 3,800 clones, over 65% of them seen once, and the ten largest clones take 20% to 25%.

The source of this sequence is a woman aged 18-29 years in good health and CMV-seronegative. The specimen sequenced was CD137- CD4+ T cells from cultured PBMCs. This chain links TRBV13 with TRBJ1-1; D remains unclear. In DNA, the CDR3 is TGTGCCAGCAGCTTAGCTTCGAACACTGAAGCTTTCTTT. As protein: CASSLASNTEAFF.